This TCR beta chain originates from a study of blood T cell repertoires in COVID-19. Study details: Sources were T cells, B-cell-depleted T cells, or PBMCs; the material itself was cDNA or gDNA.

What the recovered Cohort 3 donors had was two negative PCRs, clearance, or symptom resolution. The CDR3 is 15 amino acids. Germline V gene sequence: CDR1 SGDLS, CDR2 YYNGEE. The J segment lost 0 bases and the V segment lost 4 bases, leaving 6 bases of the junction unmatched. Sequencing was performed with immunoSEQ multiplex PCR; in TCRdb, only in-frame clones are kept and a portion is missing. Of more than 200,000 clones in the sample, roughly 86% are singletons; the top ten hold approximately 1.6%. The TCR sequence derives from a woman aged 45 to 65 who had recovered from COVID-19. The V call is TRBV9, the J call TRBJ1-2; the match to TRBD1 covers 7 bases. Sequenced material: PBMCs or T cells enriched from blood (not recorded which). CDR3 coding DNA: TGTGCCAGCAGCACTGGACAGGCAGCTAACTATGGCTACACCTTC. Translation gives CASSTGQAANYGYTF.